This T cell receptor beta chain was sequenced in a study of identical twins. General study points: Interpretation of the results relied on cross-sectional statistical analysis and not on following the same donors.

In germline, CDR1 is ENHRY, CDR2 SYGVKD. V lost 10 bases to trimming and J lost 5 bases, with 18 bases between them. The CDR3 totals 13 residues. Regarding this clonotype: Antigen specificity is unknown.

A universal primer site was added by template switching, and unique molecular identifiers were carried by the cDNA. MiXCR, run by TCRdb on the 5' RACE reads, gives a single entry per CDR3 protein. The table records around 570,000 distinct CDR3 sequences, around 9.6% of them present only once. The sample was also linked to a second study, of yellow fever vaccine responses in identical twins.

The chain links TRBV10-3 to TRBJ2-7, with D tentatively TRBD1 (5 bases). Sequenced material: PBMCs. This TCR was sampled from a woman under 30 in good health. The DNA for the CDR3 is TGTGCCACGACGCCCAGGGCCCCCCACGAGCAGTACTTC. Its protein is CATTPRAPHEQYF.